This TCR beta chain was profiled in a study of PD-1 blockade in classical Hodgkin lymphoma. Notes on the study in general: The CD4+ diversity rise by C4D1 was clearest in complete responders.

Time point defined: cycle 4 day 1 (C4D1), after more than five weeks of nivolumab. Relapse was seen in all patients after autologous stem cell transplantation, and brentuximab vedotin exposure was variable. Clones were read by immunoSEQ multiplex PCR, and TCRdb kept only the in-frame ones, dropping some. The sample contains over 60,000 clones, less than 95% of which appear only once. About this clone itself: Antigen: not known.

Germline CDR1 SQVTM, CDR2 ANQGSEA. J gave up 9 bases and V 4 bases, and 9 bases lay outside the gene matches. The CDR3 runs to 14 residues. The chain joins TRBV29-1 to TRBJ2-1, with TRBD2 matching 10 bases. The sequenced sample was peripheral blood mononuclear cells (PBMCs), obtained before the fourth cycle of nivolumab. The TCR sequence derives from a human donor with classical Hodgkin lymphoma. CDR3 DNA sequence: TGCAGCGTTGTTTCTAGCGGGGGCCTCATTGAGCAGTTCTTC. Its translation is CSVVSSGGLIEQFF.